This T cell receptor beta chain was found in a study of shared clonotypes between healthy human individuals (dated by TCRdb to 2019 to 2021). Regarding the study in general: The cohort included a few men and a couple of women between 18 and 49 years of age. The study deeply sequenced blood TCR repertoires of several healthy adults to estimate repertoire size and the extent of clonotype sharing between individuals. To increase sequencing depth and limit assay-specific biases, TCR repertoire library preparation and sequencing were carried out by different laboratories using diverse techniques. Between about 0.9 and 8.9 billion PBMCs per donor were obtained by leukapheresis.

Using the deep immunoSEQ assay, multiplex PCR amplified TCR CDR3 regions from genomic DNA. For each cell subset, the extracted genomic DNA was distributed evenly across all wells of several immunoSEQ 96-well plates, and each plate served as one replicate. For unsorted PBMC, about 270 ng of genomic DNA, equivalent to roughly 30,000 T cell genomes, went into each replicate PCR. Ten immunoSEQ deep assay plates were used to sequence unsorted PBMC genomic DNA. Purified libraries were measured with a Qubit 3.0 fluorometer, size-checked on a Bioanalyzer 2100, and measured again with the KAPA Library Quantification kit. Every immunoSEQ 96-well plate was sequenced on a dedicated single-read 150-cycle Illumina NextSeq 550 flow cell. On the study's bioinformatics: The immunoSEQ output contained only junctional sequences without quality scores, so filtering could not match that applied to full-length reads. Sequences were annotated with PyIR, a Python wrapper for IgBLAST v1.9, and V/J genes and CDR3 were assigned using IMGT germline references. Reads with weak V/J assignments (E-value above 1e-6), missing CDR3, stop codons, out-of-frame junctions, or ambiguous translated residues were removed. A V3J clonotype was defined by an identical inferred V gene, J gene, and CDR3 amino acid sequence. Percentage overlap between repertoires was computed as shared unique clonotypes divided by the size of the smaller repertoire. Repertoire richness was assessed with RTK rarefaction, the Chao1 estimator, and Recon v2.1 estimates of unobserved clonotypes. TCRdb took over this immuneACCESS table, retaining in-frame rearrangements with V and J assigned. Such tables are incomplete; in checked studies, under half of the missing clones stem from an unresolved V gene, and the remainder is unexplained. The DNA was the basis for D and trimming; V, J and clone size are from that table. The table for this sample lists over 400,000 clones; roughly 80% of them were counted only once. Of the sample, roughly 13% falls within the top ten clones.

Healthy HIV-negative adults with no recently reported acute infections or vaccinations were included as donors. All donors were Caucasian adults living in Nashville, Tennessee, USA. For unsorted samples, roughly 91 million PBMCs were counted, and genomic DNA was extracted using the QIAamp DNA Blood Mini kit. After blood collection by leukapheresis, PBMCs were isolated using Ficoll-Histopaque density gradient centrifugation and then cryopreserved in the vapor phase of liquid nitrogen. The investigation overall reported the following: Only blood was sampled, and tissue TCR repertoires likely differ from those in blood. The small number of donors limited the genetic and exposure-history diversity represented. Pairwise subsampling indicated that sequencing depth was expected to affect the degree of clonotype sharing among donors.

The germline V gene yields SGHTS for CDR1 and YDEGEE for CDR2. The CDR3, from cysteine to phenylalanine, totals 19 residues. Only the CDR3 DNA is retained, 57 bases long and in frame from the first base. About this clone itself: The target of this receptor is not known. A read error may explain this, as a much larger clone is one base away.

Sequenced: PBMCs. The chain is encoded by TRBV5-8 joined to TRBJ1-3; possibly the D gene is TRBD1, per 6 matching bases. This sequence originates from a woman in her thirties or forties in good health. Some clones in this sample may be carry-over from other donors' samples. The bases are TGTGCCAGCAGCTTGCGGCGGGCAGGGGTCAAGAGCTCTGGAAGCACCATATATTTT. It translates as CASSLRRAGVKSSGSTIYF.